The 28 T cell receptor beta chains below come from one sample, sequenced in a study of blood T cell repertoires in COVID-19. The repertoire was sequenced with immunoSEQ multiplex PCR; TCRdb's copy has only in-frame clones and lacks some. The table lists 95,000 to 150,000 clones, 60% to 85% of them singletons. Input material: peripheral blood. The origin of the receptors is a human donor with acute or convalescent COVID-19. The donor label of this sample is uncertain.

The chain is built from TRBV6-2 or TRBV6-3 and TRBJ2-7, with D perhaps matching TRBD2 (7 bases). The CDR3 extends over 17 amino acids. Germline lookup yields CDR1 MNHEY and CDR2 SVGEGT. V lost 4 bases, J lost 6 bases, and 25 bases lay in between. The CDR3 DNA follows: TGTGCCAGCAGTTCCATCTCGATTTACAGGGAGGGAAGCGAGCAGTACTTC. It yields the protein CASSSISIYREGSEQYF.

The rearrangement links TRBV29-1 to TRBJ2-4; TRBD1 is a possible D gene (5 bases). Germline V lookup: CDR1 SQVTM, CDR2 ANQGSEA. This CDR3 is 14 amino acids long. Trimming shortened V by 4 bases and J by 1 base, and 11 bases separated the two germline ends. The CDR3 bases are TGCAGCGTTGGGCAGGGTAATGCCAAAAACATTCAGTACTTC. Translating it yields CSVGQGNAKNIQYF. The full variable domain, with the rest looked up from reference TRBV29-1 and TRBJ2-4, is SAVISQKPSRDICQRGTSLTIQCQVDSQVTMMFWYRQQPGQSLTLIATANQGSEATYESGFVIDKFPISRPNLTFSTLTVSNMSPEDSSIYLCSVGQGNAKNIQYFGAGTRLSVL.

CDR3 in DNA: TGTGCCAGCTCACGTTCGAGACAGCTGAACACTGAAGCTTTCTTT. It yields the protein CASSRSRQLNTEAFF. The V call is TRBV18, the J call TRBJ1-1, with D possibly TRBD1 on 5 matching bases. Trimming removed 4 bases at V and 0 bases at J, with 12 bases between. Per germline, CDR1 KGHSH and CDR2 LQKENI. The CDR3 loop spans 15 amino acids.

This sequence joins TRBV6-5 and TRBJ2-1; 9 nucleotides align to TRBD1. This CDR3 has 16 residues. In germline, CDR1 is MNHEY, CDR2 SVGAGI. The trim removed 0 bases at V and 4 bases at J, leaving 4 bases unmatched. Here the CDR3 DNA reads TGTGCCAGCAGTTACTCGCGGACAGGGGTTTACAATGAGCAGTTCTTC. Amino acids: CASSYSRTGVYNEQFF.

The rearrangement links TRBV7-8 to TRBJ1-2; the D gene is possibly TRBD1 (5 bases). The CDR3 contains 16 residues. Germline assignment: CDR1 SGHVS and CDR2 FQNEAQ. V shed 1 base and J shed 3 bases, with 15 bases lying between them. The CDR3 loop reads CASSLDRHLGDYGYTF. CDR3 in DNA: TGTGCCAGCAGCTTAGACAGGCATTTAGGCGACTATGGCTACACCTTC.

The chain is built from TRBV18 and TRBJ1-6; a weak D match, TRBD1 (5 bases). This CDR3 region has 16 residues. Trimming pared 4 bases from V and 0 bases from J, leaving 10 bases between. The germline CDR1 and CDR2 sequences are KGHSH and LQKENI. The DNA of the CDR3 is TGTGCCAGCTCACGTGGGGGGAGCTCCTATAATTCACCCCTCCACTTT. It codes for CASSRGGSSYNSPLHF.

The CDR3 sequence: CASSRLAGGGTDTQYF. CDR3 bases: TGTGCCAGCAGCAGACTAGCGGGGGGTGGCACAGATACGCAGTATTTT. This sequence joins TRBV6-4 and TRBJ2-3; the match to TRBD2 covers 13 bases. The V and J ends lost 6 bases and 1 base, in that order; junction bases with no gene match: 4. CDR3 length equals 16 residues. In germline, CDR1 is MRHNA, CDR2 SNTAGT.

The V call is TRBV11-3, the J call TRBJ2-1; 8 positions agree with TRBD2. The CDR3 has 15 amino acids. The germline CDR1 and CDR2 sequences are SGHNT and YENEEA. J gave up 7 bases and V 3 bases, and 8 bases lay outside the gene matches. The CDR3 sequence: CASSLGTSYENEQFF. CDR3 in DNA: TGTGCCAGCAGCTTGGGGACTAGTTATGAGAATGAGCAGTTCTTC.

This clone was seen more than once but under ten times. The chain carries TRBV28 and TRBJ2-7; TRBD1 is a possible D gene (5 bases). The CDR3 consists of 12 residues. Trimming shortened V by 4 bases and J by 2 bases, and 6 bases separated the two germline ends. Germline-derived CDR1 and CDR2 are MDHEN and SYDVKM. This CDR3 is CASSSRAYEQYV. The CDR3 region has the DNA TGTGCCAGCAGTTCCAGGGCCTACGAGCAGTACGTC.

The V gene is TRBV5-1, the J gene TRBJ2-2, with TRBD1 as a possible D gene (5 bases). Germline V gene lookup returns CDR1 SGHRS and CDR2 YFSETQ. There are 16 residues in the CDR3. V was trimmed by 1 base and J by 7 bases, leaving 17 bases between them. DNA for the CDR3: TGCGCCAGCAGCTTGCCAGTAGGGGCTAAGGGCGGGGAGCTGTTTTTT. Its protein product is CASSLPVGAKGGELFF.

The gene calls are TRBV19 and TRBJ1-1; a weak D match, TRBD1 (5 bases). With 1 base removed from V and 4 bases from J, the gap between germline ends came to 13 bases. Germline CDR1 reads LNHDA; CDR2 reads SQIVND (reference sequence). CDR3 size: 15 residues. DNA for the CDR3: TGTGCCAGTAGTATAGTGGAGGGGCTGGGCACTGAAGCTTTCTTT. Protein: CASSIVEGLGTEAFF.

This clone has a single count. J is TRBJ1-2 and V is TRBV12-3 or TRBV12-4; D remains ambiguous. The CDR3 runs 13 residues. V gave up 6 bases and J gave up 4 bases, with 12 bases separating them. The CDR3 DNA is TGTGCCAGCAGCACCACAGTTAGCTATGGCTACACCTTC. It translates to CASSTTVSYGYTF.

This clone was seen repeatedly, ten times or more. The chain has TRBV20-1 and TRBJ2-7, with 8 nucleotides matching TRBD1. This CDR3 comprises 11 residues. V trimming: 6 bases; J trimming: 7 bases; junction bases outside the gene matches: 5. Germline assignment: CDR1 DFQATT and CDR2 SNEGSKA (reference sequence). The CDR3 nucleotides are TGCAGTGCGACCCGACAGGGGGAGCAGTACGTC. Its translation: CSATRQGEQYV.

The rearrangement uses TRBV7-6 and TRBJ2-2; TRBD2 matches 10 bases. The CDR3 extends over 15 amino acids. Germline CDR1 SGHVS, CDR2 FNYEAQ. The ends lost 4 bases at V and 4 bases at J; junction bases unmatched: 3. The CDR3 sequence is CASSSSGGPTGELFF. CDR3 nucleotide sequence: TGTGCCAGCAGCTCTAGCGGGGGACCCACCGGGGAGCTGTTTTTT.

CDR3 coding DNA: TGCGCCAGCAGCTTGGGAGACAGCGAATTAGGACCCCTCCACTTT. Protein: CASSLGDSELGPLHF. The genes are TRBV5-1 and TRBJ1-6; possibly TRBD1 for D (5 bases). The CDR3 loop spans 15 amino acids. With 0 bases removed from V and 12 bases from J, the gap between germline ends came to 16 bases. CDR1 is SGHRS, CDR2 YFSETQ, per germline.

This clone has just a few counts. This chain joins TRBV19 and TRBJ1-2, with a weak D call TRBD1 (6 bases). Germline-derived CDR1 and CDR2 are LNHDA and SQIVND (reference sequence). V lost 0 bases and J 10 bases, leaving 18 bases between the germline ends. CDR3 length: 15 amino acids. The CDR3 sequence is CASSIDPHLAGDYTF. DNA of the CDR3: TGTGCCAGTAGTATAGATCCCCACCTGGCAGGGGACTACACCTTC.

The rearrangement joins TRBV2 to TRBJ1-1; D unresolved. The V gene lost 1 base and the J gene lost 1 base, with 10 bases spanning the gap. Germline V gives CDR1 SNHLY, CDR2 FYNNEI. There are 15 residues in the CDR3. The CDR3 loop is CASSEGGWTNTEAFF. CDR3 in DNA: TGTGCCAGCAGTGAAGGAGGGTGGACGAACACTGAAGCTTTCTTT.

The chain links TRBV5-4 to TRBJ1-1; 7 bases align to TRBD1. The CDR3 sequence is 14 residues long. Germline-derived CDR1 and CDR2 are SGHNT and YYREEE (reference sequence). The J segment lost 1 base and the V segment lost 0 bases, leaving 0 bases of the junction unmatched. CDR3 in DNA: TGTGCCAGCAGCTTGGGGGACAGGAACACTGAAGCTTTCTTT. It encodes CASSLGDRNTEAFF.

The chain employs TRBV9 and TRBJ1-3; D unresolved. V shed 0 bases and J shed 3 bases, with 7 bases lying between them. The CDR3 covers 14 residues. The germline gives CDR1 SGDLS, CDR2 YYNGEE. Here the CDR3 DNA reads TGTGCCAGCAGCGTAGGGTCGGTTGGAAACACCATATATTTT. It specifies CASSVGSVGNTIYF.

The chain has TRBV27 and TRBJ1-6; 11 bases match TRBD1. With 1 base clipped from V and 7 bases from J, the junction kept 3 bases outside the gene matches. The germline CDR1 and CDR2 sequences are MNHEY and SMNVEV (reference sequence). The CDR3 has 16 residues. Here the CDR3 reads CASSLWGQGGNSPLHF. The CDR3 DNA reads as TGTGCCAGCAGTTTATGGGGACAGGGGGGGAATTCACCCCTCCACTTT.

This clone has a count of ten or more. The rearrangement uses TRBV5-1 and TRBJ1-2; D is possibly TRBD1 (5 bases). Germline assignment: CDR1 SGHRS and CDR2 YFSETQ. The CDR3 spans 14 residues. Trimming cost V 4 bases and J 4 bases, with 14 bases left between them. The DNA of the CDR3 is TGCGCCAGCAGCCTCCGGGAGGGGAGCTATGGCTACACCTTC. It is translated as CASSLREGSYGYTF.

The chain combines TRBV11-3 with TRBJ2-2; weak D call: TRBD2 (6 bases). The CDR3 is 15 residues long. Trimming took off 3 bases at V and 1 base at J, with 9 bases between the two ends. Germline V CDR1 and CDR2: SGHNT, YENEEA. CDR3 protein: CASSFGTENTGELFF. The CDR3 DNA follows: TGTGCCAGCAGCTTCGGGACTGAGAACACCGGGGAGCTGTTTTTT.

The rearrangement links TRBV2 to TRBJ1-2; 8 bases fit TRBD1. The germline V gene has CDR1 SNHLY and CDR2 FYNNEI. The V segment lost 2 bases and the J segment 6 bases; nucleotides outside the gene matches: 2. This CDR3 has 13 residues. The DNA of the CDR3 is TGTGCCAGCAGTGAACAGGGGGCAAATGGCTACACCTTC. Translated: CASSEQGANGYTF.

J is TRBJ2-2 and V is TRBV6-5, with D maybe TRBD2 (5 bases). This CDR3 comprises 15 residues. V was cut by 4 bases and J by 0 bases, with 9 bases left in between. The germline V gene has CDR1 MNHEY and CDR2 SVGAGI. CDR3 nucleotides: TGTGCCAGCAGTTCGCTAGCCACGAACACCGGGGAGCTGTTTTTT. It encodes CASSSLATNTGELFF.

The chain carries TRBV19 and TRBJ2-3; possibly TRBD1 for D (5 bases). The germline CDR1 and CDR2 sequences are LNHDA and SQIVND (reference sequence). The CDR3 contains 13 residues. Trimming pared 2 bases from V and 3 bases from J, leaving 6 bases between. The CDR3 sequence: CASSIQGTDTQYF. In DNA, the CDR3 is TGTGCCAGTAGTATACAGGGAACAGATACGCAGTATTTT.

The chain joins TRBV28 to TRBJ1-4, with no clear D. V shed 4 bases and J shed 7 bases, with 10 bases lying between them. Germline V gene data show CDR1 as MDHEN and CDR2 as SYDVKM. The CDR3 is 13 amino acids. The CDR3 loop is CASSSGMLEKLFF. CDR3 sequence (DNA): TGTGCCAGCAGTTCCGGGATGCTTGAAAAACTGTTTTTT.

The rearrangement uses TRBV19 and TRBJ1-5, with D perhaps TRBD1 (6 bases). Trimming shortened V by 0 bases and J by 11 bases, and 14 bases separated the two germline ends. From germline, CDR1 is LNHDA and CDR2 SQIVND (reference sequence). This CDR3 is built from 14 residues. The DNA of the CDR3 is TGTGCCAGTAGTATAGAGGGCAGGGGATGGACCCAGCATTTT. This sequence encodes CASSIEGRGWTQHF.

This clone has more than one count but fewer than ten. The V and J genes are TRBV9 and TRBJ1-1; no definite D call. From germline, CDR1 is SGDLS and CDR2 YYNGEE. The CDR3 loop spans 14 amino acids. Trimming took off 0 bases at V and 4 bases at J, with 10 bases between the two ends. The chain's CDR3 is CASSVVPAGTEAFF. CDR3 sequence (DNA): TGTGCCAGCAGCGTAGTTCCAGCGGGCACTGAAGCTTTCTTT.